The next 28 T cell receptor beta chains were all read from a single sample in a study of post-analysis software for immune sequencing data. TCR beta libraries were prepared from cDNA with unique molecular identifiers. TCRdb passed the PCR reads through MiXCR, listing each CDR3 protein once. The sample contains 750,000 to 950,000 distinct CDR3 sequences, roughly 46% of which appear only once. General study findings and limits: Compared with controls, patients had more of about 5 TRBV segments, including TRBV5-6, TRBV5-1 and TRBV20-1.

These receptors have no known antigen. The material sequenced was blood. These receptors came from a girl aged 10-17 years with multiple sclerosis.

The chain recombines TRBV12-3 or TRBV12-4 with TRBJ2-3, with D possibly matching TRBD2 (5 bases). The V end lost 6 bases, the J end lost 3 bases, and 13 bases lay between the germline ends. The CDR3 runs 14 residues. CDR3 bases: TGTGCCAGCAGCCCGGCGAGGGCGACAGATACGCAGTATTTT. It specifies CASSPARATDTQYF.

This clonotype appeared a few times. The chain recombines TRBV7-8 with TRBJ1-1; no reliable D call. Per germline, CDR1 SGHVS and CDR2 FQNEAQ. V was shortened by 4 bases and J by 0 bases, with 21 bases between the two germline ends. CDR3 length equals 18 residues. In DNA, the CDR3 is TGTGCCAGCAGCTCGAGGGAGCTCTCCTCCTTAATGAACACTGAAGCTTTCTTT. Protein product: CASSSRELSSLMNTEAFF. Combining the CDR3 with reference TRBV7-8 and TRBJ1-1 gives the whole variable domain GAGVSQSPRYKVAKRGQDVALRCDPISGHVSLFWYQQALGQGPEFLTYFQNEAQLDKSGLPSDRFFAERPEGSVSTLKIQRTQQEDSAVYLCASSSRELSSLMNTEAFFGQGTRLTVV.

A single count supports this clonotype. The rearrangement links TRBV30 to TRBJ2-7; D perhaps matches TRBD1 (5 bases). Germline V lookup: CDR1 GTSNPN, CDR2 SVGIG (reference sequence). The CDR3 consists of 11 residues. V was pared by 6 bases and J by 2 bases, with 8 bases between. The CDR3 reads CACDRAYEQYF. Written as DNA, the CDR3 is TGTGCCTGCGACAGAGCCTACGAGCAGTACTTC.

The DNA of the CDR3 is TGTGCCAGCAGCCCGACTAGCGGGAGTCGAAATGAGCAGTTCTTC. Its protein is CASSPTSGSRNEQFF. This sequence joins TRBV7-9 and TRBJ2-1; 12 nucleotides line up with TRBD2. Germline lookup yields CDR1 SEHNR and CDR2 FQNEAQ (reference sequence). The CDR3 has 15 residues. V shed 5 bases and J 7 bases; nucleotides not matched to a gene: 6.

Of note for this clonotype: A much bigger clone sits one base away, suggesting this may be a read error. The chain uses TRBV6-4 and TRBJ2-7; 9 bases map to TRBD2. Per the germline V gene, CDR1 is MRHNA and CDR2 is SNTAGT. This CDR3 region has 13 residues. After removal of 7 bases from V and 0 bases from J, the junction contained 1 base not matched to a gene. CDR3: CASISGSSYEQYF. CDR3 sequence (DNA): TGTGCCAGCATTAGCGGGAGCTCCTACGAGCAGTACTTC.

V is TRBV7-9 and J is TRBJ2-7, with 7 bases identical to TRBD2. In germline, CDR1 is SEHNR, CDR2 FQNEAQ (reference sequence). V dropped 5 bases and J dropped 0; count of bases not matched to a gene: 7. The CDR3 contains 15 residues. CDR3 DNA: TGTGCCAGCAGCCGAATAGCGGGTAGCTCCTACGAGCAGTACTTC. It encodes CASSRIAGSSYEQYF.

CDR3 loop: CASSFSPGNQETQYF. Written as DNA, the CDR3 is TGTGCCAGCAGTTTTTCCCCAGGGAACCAAGAGACCCAGTACTTC. This chain links TRBV27 with TRBJ2-5; D may be TRBD1 (5 bases). The germline V gene has CDR1 MNHEY and CDR2 SMNVEV (reference sequence). Trimming shortened V by 3 bases and J by 0 bases, and 11 bases separated the two germline ends. The CDR3 is 15 residues long.

This sequence joins TRBV3-1 and TRBJ1-5; D gene ambiguous. The assigned J gene may be wrong: the sequence end matches TRBJ2-3 better. The CDR3 spans 15 residues. Germline CDR1 and CDR2: LGHDT and YNNKEL (reference sequence). The CDR3 reads CASSQGFGSNQPQYF. CDR3 coding DNA: TGTGCCAGCAGCCAAGGGTTCGGAAGCAATCAGCCCCAGTATTTT.

This chain connects TRBV20-1 to TRBJ1-2, with no clear D. V was trimmed by 0 bases and J by 8 bases, leaving 16 bases between them. This CDR3 has 14 residues. Germline V gene sequence: CDR1 DFQATT, CDR2 SNEGSKA (reference sequence). The CDR3 nucleotides read TGCAGTGCTAGAGATTCGGGGAGTCCAATCGGCTACACCTTC. Its protein product is CSARDSGSPIGYTF.

This clonotype was counted between two and nine times. V usage is TRBV7-8 and J usage is TRBJ2-7; no definite D call. The CDR3 contains 13 residues. The V end was cut by 5 bases, the J end by 2 bases, with 10 bases between. Germline CDR1 is SGHVS and CDR2 is FQNEAQ. CDR3 sequence reads: CASSPLRTYEQYF. The CDR3 DNA is TGTGCCAGCAGCCCCTTGAGAACCTACGAGCAGTACTTC. The entire variable domain, with the rest obtained from reference TRBV7-8 and TRBJ2-7, is as follows: GAGVSQSPRYKVAKRGQDVALRCDPISGHVSLFWYQQALGQGPEFLTYFQNEAQLDKSGLPSDRFFAERPEGSVSTLKIQRTQQEDSAVYLCASSPLRTYEQYFGPGTRLTVT.

The chain recombines TRBV20-1 with TRBJ2-5; no clear D gene. Trimming stripped 0 bases from V and 2 bases from J, with 16 bases between. The CDR3 consists of 16 residues. Germline V lookup: CDR1 DFQATT, CDR2 SNEGSKA (reference sequence). The CDR3 DNA reads as TGCAGTGCTAGAGATCCGGCCGCCGGGCGACAAGAGACCCAGTACTTC. Amino acids: CSARDPAAGRQETQYF.

This clonotype has a count of ten or more. The chain employs TRBV29-1 and TRBJ2-5; 7 bases agree with TRBD2. Germline V gives CDR1 SQVTM, CDR2 ANQGSEA. The V and J ends lost 5 bases and 5 bases, in that order; junction bases with no gene match: 5. This CDR3 has 12 residues. The CDR3 protein is CSVLEGGETQYF. CDR3 DNA sequence: TGCAGCGTTTTAGAGGGAGGGGAGACCCAGTACTTC.

The chain has TRBV2 and TRBJ2-5, with D maybe TRBD2 (5 bases). With 2 bases removed from V and 4 bases from J, the gap between germline ends came to 11 bases. CDR1 SNHLY and CDR2 FYNNEI come from the germline V gene. The CDR3 extends over 14 amino acids. Written as DNA, the CDR3 is TGTGCCAGCAGTGAAAACCGGGCGGGAGAGACCCAGTACTTC. Translation: CASSENRAGETQYF.

The V and J genes are TRBV2 and TRBJ2-5, with 10 bases that match TRBD1. The CDR3 is made up of 15 amino acids. V trimming: 10 bases; J trimming: 3 bases; junction bases outside the gene matches: 11. CDR1 is SNHLY, CDR2 FYNNEI, per germline. CDR3 protein: CANSQSGTGEETQYF. DNA of the CDR3: TGTGCCAACAGCCAATCCGGGACAGGGGAAGAGACCCAGTACTTC. Variable domain in full (rest from reference TRBV2 and TRBJ2-5): EPEVTQTPSHQVTQMGQEVILRCVPISNHLYFYWYRQILGQKVEFLVSFYNNEISEKSEIFDDQFSVERPDGSNFTLKIRSTKLEDSAMYFCANSQSGTGEETQYFGPGTRLLVL.

The J gene is TRBJ2-3, the V gene TRBV20-1, with a possible D match to TRBD2 (6 bases). The CDR3 contains 13 residues. The V gene's germline CDR1 is DFQATT and CDR2 SNEGSKA (reference sequence). Trimming pared 3 bases from V and 1 base from J, leaving 8 bases between. The CDR3 loop is CSASGSGTDTQYF. Written as DNA, the CDR3 is TGCAGTGCTAGCGGGAGCGGCACAGATACGCAGTATTTT.

This clonotype was picked up a small number of times. This chain connects TRBV7-9 to TRBJ2-4; D is unresolved. This CDR3 has 15 amino acids. V lost 8 bases and J lost 1, with 15 bases in between. Germline CDR1 SEHNR, CDR2 FQNEAQ (reference sequence). As DNA, the CDR3 is TGTGCCAGCGGCCAGCTTCTGGGTGCCAAAAACATTCAGTACTTC. It yields the protein CASGQLLGAKNIQYF.

This clonotype has more than one count but fewer than ten. The rearrangement joins TRBV6-6 to TRBJ1-1; the match to TRBD1 covers 9 bases. V lost 0 bases, J lost 5 bases, and 1 base stayed unmatched. The CDR3 consists of 14 residues. Germline loops: CDR1 MNHNY, CDR2 SVGAGI (reference sequence). The CDR3 here is CASSYSTGGTEAFF. The CDR3 DNA sequence: TGTGCCAGCAGTTACTCGACAGGGGGGACTGAAGCTTTCTTT.

This chain links TRBV12-3 or TRBV12-4 with TRBJ1-2; 8 nucleotides line up with TRBD1. Trimming cost V 2 bases and J 12 bases; bases outside gene matches: 5. The CDR3 is 12 amino acids. The CDR3 sequence: CASSLSRGQDTF. In DNA, the CDR3 is TGTGCCAGCAGTTTATCCAGGGGGCAGGACACCTTC.

The chain couples TRBV11-2 to TRBJ2-2; no clear D. The CDR3 covers 15 residues. V lost 1 base to trimming and J lost 5 bases, with 11 bases between them. Germline values: CDR1 SGHAT, CDR2 FQNNGV. This CDR3 is CASSLVIEMTGELFF. Written as DNA, the CDR3 is TGTGCCAGCAGCTTAGTTATAGAGATGACCGGGGAGCTGTTTTTT.

Note on this clonotype: No conserved phenylalanine or tryptophan is present at the end of the CDR3, so a read error is the likely explanation. The DNA is omitted, as the CDR3 cannot be located on it reliably, and the CDR3 follows TCRdb's listing. The J gene is TRBJ1-2, the V gene TRBV20-1; TRBD1 is the table's D call and was not checked against the DNA. The CDR3 is 12 residues long, ends included. Germline V gene sequence: CDR1 DFQATT, CDR2 SNEGSKA (reference sequence). The CDR3 region is CSARQGDYGCTC.

The V gene is TRBV6-5, the J gene TRBJ1-1; D remains unclear. The V and J ends lost 6 bases and 5 bases respectively, with 16 bases between them. Germline CDR1 reads MNHEY; CDR2 reads SVGAGI. This CDR3 spans 14 amino acids. CDR3 bases: TGTGCCAGCAGACTATTGACTGTGGGTACTGAAGCTTTCTTT. Amino acids: CASRLLTVGTEAFF.

The V gene is TRBV15, the J gene TRBJ2-5, with TRBD1 matching over 7 bases. The CDR3 totals 14 residues. V shed 2 bases, J shed 3 bases, and the junction held 3 bases outside the gene matches. The germline CDR1 and CDR2 sequences are LNHNV and YYDKDF (reference sequence). Written as DNA, the CDR3 is TGTGCCACCAGCAGAAACACAGGGGAAGAGACCCAGTACTTC. This gives the protein CATSRNTGEETQYF.

Written as DNA, the CDR3 is TGTGCCAGCAGTCAACCTCTTAGCGGTCCCTACAATGAGCAGTTCTTC. Encoded protein: CASSQPLSGPYNEQFF. The chain combines TRBV2 with TRBJ2-1; TRBD2 might be the D (6 bases). Germline V gives CDR1 SNHLY, CDR2 FYNNEI. V was trimmed by 5 bases and J by 2 bases, leaving 16 bases between them. The CDR3 runs 16 residues.

The rearrangement uses TRBV10-3 and TRBJ1-5; D is unresolved. The CDR3 contains 12 residues. V lost 0 bases, J lost 7 bases, and 4 bases lay in between. The V gene's germline CDR1 is ENHRY and CDR2 SYGVKD. CDR3 coding DNA: TGTGCCATCAGTGAGTCTGGCCAGCCCCAGCATTTT. This codes for CAISESGQPQHF.

The CDR3 region has the DNA TGTGCCAGCAGTCTACACACGGGATTTGGGTCCTTTCGTGAAAAACTGTTTTTT. This sequence encodes CASSLHTGFGSFREKLFF. The chain couples TRBV28 to TRBJ1-4; D remains unclear. The V and J ends lost 5 bases and 7 bases respectively, with 26 bases between them. The CDR3 sequence is 18 residues long. From germline, CDR1 is MDHEN and CDR2 SYDVKM.

This clonotype was seen a few times. This chain uses TRBV29-1 with TRBJ2-7; D remains ambiguous. The CDR3 is made up of 11 amino acids. Trimming took off 7 bases at V and 1 base at J, with 8 bases between the two ends. The germline gives CDR1 SQVTM, CDR2 ANQGSEA. DNA for the CDR3: TGCAGCGCCGGTTGGTCCTACGAGCAGTACTTC. This gives the protein CSAGWSYEQYF.

This chain uses TRBV7-8 with TRBJ1-6; TRBD1 matches 10 bases. The CDR3 has 15 amino acids. In germline, CDR1 is SGHVS, CDR2 FQNEAQ. Trimming removed 5 bases from V and 7 bases from J; junction bases left unmatched: 5. CDR3 nucleotide sequence: TGTGCCAGCAGCGCCAGGGACAGGGGAAATTCACCCCTCCACTTT. Encoded protein: CASSARDRGNSPLHF.

This clonotype occurred a few times. This sequence joins TRBV6-1 and TRBJ2-7; 11 bases are a match to TRBD2. Unmatched junction bases numbered 6, after V lost 2 bases and J lost 3 bases. Germline loops: CDR1 MNHNS, CDR2 SASEGT. This CDR3 has 16 amino acids. CDR3 sequence: CASSEKTSGVIYEQYF. CDR3 DNA sequence: TGTGCCAGCAGTGAAAAGACTAGCGGGGTGATCTACGAGCAGTACTTC.